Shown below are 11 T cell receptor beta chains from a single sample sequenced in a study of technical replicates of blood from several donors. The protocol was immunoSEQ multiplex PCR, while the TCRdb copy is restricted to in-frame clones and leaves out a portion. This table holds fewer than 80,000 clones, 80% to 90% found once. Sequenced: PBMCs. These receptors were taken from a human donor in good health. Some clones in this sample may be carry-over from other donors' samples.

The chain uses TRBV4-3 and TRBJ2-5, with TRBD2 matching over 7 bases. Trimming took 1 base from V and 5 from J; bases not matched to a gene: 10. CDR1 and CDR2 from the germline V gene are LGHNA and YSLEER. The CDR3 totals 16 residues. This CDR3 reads CASSQVGGVGRETQYF. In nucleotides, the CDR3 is TGCGCCAGCAGCCAAGTGGGAGGGGTGGGTCGGGAGACCCAGTACTTC.

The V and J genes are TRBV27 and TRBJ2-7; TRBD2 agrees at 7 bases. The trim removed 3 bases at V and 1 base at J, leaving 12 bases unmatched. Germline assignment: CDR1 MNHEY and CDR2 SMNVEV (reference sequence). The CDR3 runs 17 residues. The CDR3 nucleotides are TGTGCCAGCAGTTTTGCAGGTCAGGCTAGCGGTTCCTACGAGCAGTACTTC. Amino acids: CASSFAGQASGSYEQYF.

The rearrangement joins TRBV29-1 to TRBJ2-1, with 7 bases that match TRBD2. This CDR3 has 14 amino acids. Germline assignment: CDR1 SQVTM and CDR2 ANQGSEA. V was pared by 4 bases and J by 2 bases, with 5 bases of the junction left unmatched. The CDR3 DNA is TGCAGCGTTGGGGGAGCGGGGACCTACAATGAGCAGTTCTTC. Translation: CSVGGAGTYNEQFF.

CDR3 in amino acids: CASSPRVRFEQYF. The CDR3 DNA reads as TGTGCCAGCAGTCCTCGGGTGAGGTTCGAGCAGTACTTC. The chain carries TRBV27 and TRBJ2-7; no clear D. The germline V gene encodes CDR1 MNHEY and CDR2 SMNVEV (reference sequence). The CDR3 length is 13 residues. Trimming pared 5 bases from V and 6 bases from J, leaving 14 bases between.

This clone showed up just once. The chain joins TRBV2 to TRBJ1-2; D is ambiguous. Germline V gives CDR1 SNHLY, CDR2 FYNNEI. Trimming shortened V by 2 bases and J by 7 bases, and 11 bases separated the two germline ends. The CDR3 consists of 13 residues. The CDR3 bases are TGTGCCAGCAGTGAACGGGCGCGGGGTGGCTACACCTTC. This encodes CASSERARGGYTF.

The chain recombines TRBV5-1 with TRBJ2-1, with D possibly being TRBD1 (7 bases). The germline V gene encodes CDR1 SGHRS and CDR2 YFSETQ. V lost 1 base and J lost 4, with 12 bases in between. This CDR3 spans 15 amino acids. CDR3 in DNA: TGCGCCAGCAGCTTGCTCCAGGGGGGATACAATGAGCAGTTCTTC. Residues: CASSLLQGGYNEQFF.

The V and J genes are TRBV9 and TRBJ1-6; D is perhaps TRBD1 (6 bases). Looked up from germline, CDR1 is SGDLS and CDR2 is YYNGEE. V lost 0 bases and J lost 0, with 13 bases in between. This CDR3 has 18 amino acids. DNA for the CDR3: TGTGCCAGCAGCGTAGGAGTAGGGGGTAGCTCCTATAATTCACCCCTCCACTTT. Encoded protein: CASSVGVGGSSYNSPLHF.

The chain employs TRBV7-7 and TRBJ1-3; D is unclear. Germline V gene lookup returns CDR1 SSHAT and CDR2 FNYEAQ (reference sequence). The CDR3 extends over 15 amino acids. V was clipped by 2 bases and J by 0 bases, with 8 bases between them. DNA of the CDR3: TGTGCCAGCAGCTTAACAGCAGACTCTGGAAACACCATATATTTT. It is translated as CASSLTADSGNTIYF.

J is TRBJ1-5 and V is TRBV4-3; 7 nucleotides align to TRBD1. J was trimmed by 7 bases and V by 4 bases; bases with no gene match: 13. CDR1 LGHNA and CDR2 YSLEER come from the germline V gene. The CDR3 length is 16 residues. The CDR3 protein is CASSPNHRGRGQPQHF. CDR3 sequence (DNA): TGCGCCAGCAGCCCTAATCACAGGGGAAGGGGACAGCCCCAGCATTTT.

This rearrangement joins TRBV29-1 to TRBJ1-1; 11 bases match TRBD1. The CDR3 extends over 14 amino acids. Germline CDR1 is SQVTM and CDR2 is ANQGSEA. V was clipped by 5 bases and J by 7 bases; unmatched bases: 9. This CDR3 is CSVPGTGGIIEAFF. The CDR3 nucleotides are TGCAGCGTTCCGGGGACAGGGGGGATAATTGAAGCTTTCTTT.

CDR3: CASRGLRLTEAFF. In DNA, the CDR3 is TGTGCCAGTAGAGGGCTTCGTCTCACTGAAGCTTTCTTT. The J gene is TRBJ1-1, the V gene TRBV6-1; D is unclear. Looked up from germline, CDR1 is MNHNS and CDR2 is SASEGT. CDR3 length: 13 amino acids. With 9 bases removed from V and 4 bases from J, the gap between germline ends came to 15 bases.